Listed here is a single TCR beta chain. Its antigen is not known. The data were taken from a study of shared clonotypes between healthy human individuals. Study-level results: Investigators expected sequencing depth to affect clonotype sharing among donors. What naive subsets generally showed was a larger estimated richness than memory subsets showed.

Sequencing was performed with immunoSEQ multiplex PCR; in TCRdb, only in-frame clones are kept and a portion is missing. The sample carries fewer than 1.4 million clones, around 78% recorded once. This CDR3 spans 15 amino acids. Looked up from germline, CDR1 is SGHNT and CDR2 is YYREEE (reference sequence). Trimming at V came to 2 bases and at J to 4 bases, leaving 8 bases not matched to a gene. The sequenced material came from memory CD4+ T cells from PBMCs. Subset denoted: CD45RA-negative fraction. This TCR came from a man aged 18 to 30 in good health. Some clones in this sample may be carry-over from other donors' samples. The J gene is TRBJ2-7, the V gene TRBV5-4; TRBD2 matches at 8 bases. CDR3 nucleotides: TGTGCCAGCAGCTTCTCTCGGGGGGGCGCATACGAGCAGTACTTC. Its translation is CASSFSRGGAYEQYF.